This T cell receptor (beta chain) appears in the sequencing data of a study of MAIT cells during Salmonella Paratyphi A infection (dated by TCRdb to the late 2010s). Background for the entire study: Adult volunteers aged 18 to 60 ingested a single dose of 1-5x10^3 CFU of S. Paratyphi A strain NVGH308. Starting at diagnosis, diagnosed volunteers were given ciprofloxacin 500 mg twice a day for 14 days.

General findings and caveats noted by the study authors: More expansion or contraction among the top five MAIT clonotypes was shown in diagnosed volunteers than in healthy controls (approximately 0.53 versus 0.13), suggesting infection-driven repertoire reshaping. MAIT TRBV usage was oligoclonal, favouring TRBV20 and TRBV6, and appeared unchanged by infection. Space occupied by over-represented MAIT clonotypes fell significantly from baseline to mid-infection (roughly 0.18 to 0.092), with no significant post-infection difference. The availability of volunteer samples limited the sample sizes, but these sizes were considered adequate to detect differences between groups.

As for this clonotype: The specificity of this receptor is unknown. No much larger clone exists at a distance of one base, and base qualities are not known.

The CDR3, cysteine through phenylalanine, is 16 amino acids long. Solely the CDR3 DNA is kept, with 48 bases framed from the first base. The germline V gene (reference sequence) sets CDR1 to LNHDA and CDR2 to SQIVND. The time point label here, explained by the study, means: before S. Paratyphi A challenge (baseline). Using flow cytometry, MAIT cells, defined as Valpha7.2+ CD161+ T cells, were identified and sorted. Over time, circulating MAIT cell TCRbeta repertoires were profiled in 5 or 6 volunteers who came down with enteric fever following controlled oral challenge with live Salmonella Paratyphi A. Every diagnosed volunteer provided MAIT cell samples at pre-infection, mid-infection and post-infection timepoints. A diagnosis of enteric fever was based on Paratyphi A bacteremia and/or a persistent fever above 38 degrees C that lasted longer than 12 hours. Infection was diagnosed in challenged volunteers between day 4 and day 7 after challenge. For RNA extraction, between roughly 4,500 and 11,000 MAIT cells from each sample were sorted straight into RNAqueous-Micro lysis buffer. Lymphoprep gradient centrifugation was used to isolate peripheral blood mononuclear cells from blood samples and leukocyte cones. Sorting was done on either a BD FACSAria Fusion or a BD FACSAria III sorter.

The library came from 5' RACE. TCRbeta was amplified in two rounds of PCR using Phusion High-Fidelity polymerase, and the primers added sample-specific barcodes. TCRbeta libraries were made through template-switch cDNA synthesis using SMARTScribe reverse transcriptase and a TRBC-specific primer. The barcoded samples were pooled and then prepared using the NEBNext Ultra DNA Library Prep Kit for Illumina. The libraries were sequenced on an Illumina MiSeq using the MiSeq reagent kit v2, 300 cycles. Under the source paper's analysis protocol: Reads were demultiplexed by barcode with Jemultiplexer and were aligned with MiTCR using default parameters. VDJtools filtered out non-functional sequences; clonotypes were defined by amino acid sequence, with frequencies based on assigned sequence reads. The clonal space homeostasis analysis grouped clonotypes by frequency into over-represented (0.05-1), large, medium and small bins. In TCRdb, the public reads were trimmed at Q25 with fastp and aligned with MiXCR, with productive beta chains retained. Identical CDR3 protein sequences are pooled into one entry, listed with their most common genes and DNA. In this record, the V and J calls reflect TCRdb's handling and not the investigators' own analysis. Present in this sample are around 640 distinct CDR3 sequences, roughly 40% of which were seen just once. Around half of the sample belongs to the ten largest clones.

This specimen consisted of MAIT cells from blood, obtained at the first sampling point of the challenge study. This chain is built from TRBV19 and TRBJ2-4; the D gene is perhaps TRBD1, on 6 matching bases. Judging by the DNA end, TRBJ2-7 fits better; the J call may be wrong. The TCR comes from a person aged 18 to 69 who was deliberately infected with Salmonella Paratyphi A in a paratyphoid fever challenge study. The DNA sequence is TGTGCCAGTAGTCCCGATGGGGGCGGTAAAGACTACGAGCAGTACTTC. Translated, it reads CASSPDGGGKDYEQYF.